Listed below are T cell receptor beta chains from one sample, sequenced in a study of shared clonotypes between healthy human individuals. Sequencing used immunoSEQ multiplex PCR; TCRdb keeps in-frame clones, though not all of them. Of 550,000 to 700,000 clones in the sample, less than 80% were seen once. Sample: memory CD4+ T cells sorted from blood. All receptors come from a woman in her thirties in good health. Both conserved end residues are trimmed from each CDR3. The order of the fields is J gene, V gene, CDR3 protein.

TRBJ2-3 | TRBV27 | ASSIRIVAHTDTQY
TRBJ1-2 | TRBV7-8 | ASSEDRGRPNYGYT
TRBJ2-6 | TRBV2 | ASSPPGSSGANVLT
TRBJ2-7 | TRBV7-9 | ASSLTDGSYEQY
TRBJ2-7 | TRBV23-1 | ASSPLRQGPRVEQY
TRBJ2-2 | TRBV18 | ASSAQRGTGDTGELF
TRBJ2-7 | TRBV19 | ASSRQGAYWEQY
TRBJ1-1 | TRBV7-9 | ASSLSGQGNTEAF
TRBJ2-3 | TRBV7-9 | ASSLALAGDTQY
TRBJ1-5 | TRBV6-5 | ASSYSREHQPQH
TRBJ2-5 | TRBV28 | ASSLNAGGVETQY
TRBJ2-2 | TRBV7-2 | ASSSRLDTGELF
TRBJ2-1 | TRBV6-4 | ASSDFSQGDPLQQF
TRBJ2-1 | TRBV5-1 | ASSTDSSSYNEQF
TRBJ2-5 | TRBV19 | ASSPRGTGSQETQY
TRBJ2-5 | TRBV25-1 | ASRLGLADFQETQY
TRBJ2-1 | TRBV7-9 | ASSYSGRENEQF
TRBJ1-1 | TRBV5-4 | ASRGGGDTEAF
TRBJ2-7 | TRBV28 | ASSGGNTFASEQY
TRBJ2-5 | TRBV7-2 | ASSSNALAGGPGSQY
TRBJ2-1 | TRBV28 | ASGKWTGSINEQF
TRBJ2-1 | TRBV6-5 | ASRGSRYNEQF